A selection of T cell receptor beta chains follows, all from one sample in a study of shared clonotypes between healthy human individuals. Method: immunoSEQ multiplex PCR; TCRdb's copy keeps in-frame clones and lacks some. The data contain some 2,000,000 clones, about 94% of them singletons. The sequenced sample consisted of naive CD8+ T cells sorted from blood. These receptors were collected from a man between 18 and 29 years old in good health. Both conserved end residues are part of each CDR3. The order of the fields is J gene, D gene, V gene, CDR3 DNA, CDR3 protein. D genes are given only for firm matches.

J gene: TRBJ2-7; D gene: -; V gene: TRBV5-1; CDR3 DNA: TGCGCCAGCAGCTTGATTGGCACCTCCTACGAGCAGTACTTC; CDR3 protein: CASSLIGTSYEQYF
J gene: TRBJ2-3; D gene: -; V gene: TRBV10-2; CDR3 DNA: TGCGCCAGCAATCCGGGATTTAGCACAGATACGCAGTATTTT; CDR3 protein: CASNPGFSTDTQYF
J gene: TRBJ2-7; D gene: -; V gene: TRBV6-1; CDR3 DNA: TGTGCCAGCGGGGAGATCTTTTACGAGCAGTACTTC; CDR3 protein: CASGEIFYEQYF
J gene: TRBJ2-3; D gene: -; V gene: TRBV25-1; CDR3 DNA: TGTGCCAGCAGGGACGTGGGCACAGATACGCAGTATTTT; CDR3 protein: CASRDVGTDTQYF
J gene: TRBJ1-3; D gene: -; V gene: TRBV9; CDR3 DNA: TGTGCCAGCAGCGTAGAGGAGGAAGGCTCTGGAAACACCATATATTTT; CDR3 protein: CASSVEEEGSGNTIYF
J gene: TRBJ2-5; D gene: -; V gene: TRBV5-4; CDR3 DNA: TGTGCCATGGGGATGGGGGCAGGAGAGACCCAGTACTTC; CDR3 protein: CAMGMGAGETQYF
J gene: TRBJ1-3; D gene: -; V gene: TRBV11-3; CDR3 DNA: TGTGCCAGCAGCTTAGCGGGGGTTTACCTTGACACCATATATTTT; CDR3 protein: CASSLAGVYLDTIYF
J gene: TRBJ2-7; D gene: -; V gene: TRBV7-6; CDR3 DNA: TGTGCCAGCAGTCGGGACGGCCTGTCCGAGCAGTACTTC; CDR3 protein: CASSRDGLSEQYF
J gene: TRBJ1-1; D gene: TRBD1; V gene: TRBV5-1; CDR3 DNA: TGCGCCAGCAGCTTGAACCCGGGACAGTTGAACACTGAAGCTTTCTTT; CDR3 protein: CASSLNPGQLNTEAFF
J gene: TRBJ2-7; D gene: -; V gene: TRBV13; CDR3 DNA: TGTGCCAGCAGCTTAGGCGGAAGCGGCAGGCTTGACTACGAGCAGTACTTC; CDR3 protein: CASSLGGSGRLDYEQYF
J gene: TRBJ1-5; D gene: TRBD1; V gene: TRBV28; CDR3 DNA: TGTGCCAGCAGCCACGGACAGGGAATATTAGGCAATCAGCCCCAGCATTTT; CDR3 protein: CASSHGQGILGNQPQHF
J gene: TRBJ2-3; D gene: TRBD1; V gene: TRBV30; CDR3 DNA: TGTGCCTGGGAATTCGGACAGGGCCAAGCGCGCACAGATACGCAGTATTTT; CDR3 protein: CAWEFGQGQARTDTQYF
J gene: TRBJ2-7; D gene: TRBD1; V gene: TRBV7-9; CDR3 DNA: TGTGCCAGCAGCCATCGAGGGACAGATGAGAGCTCCTACGAGCAGTACTTC; CDR3 protein: CASSHRGTDESSYEQYF